These T cell receptor beta chains were read from a single sample in a study of CD8+ T cells in alopecia areata. Generated by immunoSEQ multiplex PCR, the TCRdb table keeps only in-frame clones and is missing some. The table includes roughly 59,000 clones, 40% to 50% detected once. Sequencing was performed on CD8+ T cells sorted from blood, taken at week 0. The receptors derive from a human donor with alopecia areata. The CDR3 runs from the conserved cysteine through the conserved F or W. D genes are given only for firm matches. A clone size is listed for some rows: how often the clone was seen (once, few, many), or a class if it is expanded.

cdr3_aa,cdr3_nt,d_call,clone_size,j_call,v_call
CASSAPRAYEQYF,TGTGCCAGCAGTGCGCCCCGGGCCTACGAGCAGTACTTC,-,-,TRBJ2-7,TRBV2
CSVEGRGLEQYF,TGCAGCGTTGAGGGCAGGGGACTAGAGCAGTACTTC,-,-,TRBJ2-7,TRBV29-1
CSVMTGTLPGNEQFF,TGCAGCGTCATGACTGGGACACTCCCAGGCAATGAGCAGTTCTTC,-,few,TRBJ2-1,TRBV29-1
CSVVSQGGRGGANVLTF,TGCAGCGTTGTGTCGCAGGGCGGACGGGGTGGGGCCAACGTCCTGACTTTC,-,few,TRBJ2-6,TRBV29-1
CATSRDKGVYRNEQFF,TGTGCCACCAGCAGAGATAAGGGGGTTTATCGGAATGAGCAGTTCTTC,-,-,TRBJ2-1,TRBV15
CSVFGTSGLYEQYF,TGCAGCGTTTTCGGGACTAGCGGCCTCTACGAGCAGTACTTC,TRBD2,few,TRBJ2-7,TRBV29-1
CATGTGNTGELFF,TGTGCAACCGGGACAGGGAACACCGGGGAGCTGTTTTTT,TRBD1,once,TRBJ2-2,TRBV6-5
CAWSVRKEGVETQYF,TGTGCCTGGAGTGTACGGAAGGAAGGGGTCGAGACCCAGTACTTC,-,-,TRBJ2-5,TRBV30
CASSVVAGTSGEQYF,TGTGCCAGCAGCGTAGTTGCGGGTACATCGGGGGAGCAGTACTTC,-,-,TRBJ2-7,TRBV9
CASRSSYEQYF,TGTGCCAGCAGGAGCTCCTACGAGCAGTACTTC,-,-,TRBJ2-7,TRBV27
CASSAPSSTDTQYF,TGTGCCAGCAGCGCCCCCTCTAGCACAGATACGCAGTATTTT,-,-,TRBJ2-3,TRBV9
CASSTTGAREQYF,TGTGCCAGCAGTACGACAGGGGCGAGAGAGCAGTACTTC,TRBD1,medium-sized,TRBJ2-7,TRBV2
CASSLRAEIGELFF,TGTGCCAGCAGCTTAAGGGCGGAGATCGGGGAGCTGTTTTTT,-,-,TRBJ2-2,TRBV7-3
CASSLVPGAGNTIYF,TGTGCCAGCAGCTTAGTTCCGGGAGCTGGAAACACCATATATTTT,-,-,TRBJ1-3,TRBV7-2
CASSFPQGTSGWYQETQYF,TGTGCCAGCAGCTTCCCACAGGGGACTAGCGGGTGGTACCAAGAGACCCAGTACTTC,TRBD2,-,TRBJ2-5,TRBV7-2
CSAGEGLRATDTQYF,TGCAGCGCCGGGGAGGGTCTTCGGGCCACAGATACGCAGTATTTT,TRBD2,once,TRBJ2-3,TRBV29-1
CASSSEAGGFPYEQYF,TGTGCCAGCAGCTCCGAAGCGGGAGGTTTTCCCTACGAGCAGTACTTC,TRBD2,-,TRBJ2-7,TRBV7-6
CASSYETSGDEQYF,TGTGCCAGCAGTTACGAGACTAGCGGGGACGAGCAGTACTTC,TRBD2,-,TRBJ2-7,TRBV6-6
CASRTGGARLEQYF,TGTGCCAGCCGGACCGGGGGGGCTCGCCTAGAGCAGTACTTC,TRBD2,few,TRBJ2-7,TRBV27
CAWSVLRSAGAYEQYF,TGTGCCTGGAGTGTACTTCGTTCAGCGGGCGCCTACGAGCAGTACTTC,-,-,TRBJ2-7,TRBV30
CASSYSLGATNEKLFF,TGTGCCAGCAGTTACTCCTTGGGTGCAACTAATGAAAAACTGTTTTTT,-,few,TRBJ1-4,TRBV6-5
CAWRARSYTDTQYF,TGTGCCTGGAGGGCCCGGAGTTACACAGATACGCAGTATTTT,-,few,TRBJ2-3,TRBV30
CASGKGYNQPQHF,TGTGCCAGCGGAAAGGGCTACAATCAGCCCCAGCATTTT,-,-,TRBJ1-5,TRBV9
CASKPATLNTGELFF,TGTGCCAGCAAGCCGGCTACCCTGAACACCGGGGAGCTGTTTTTT,-,-,TRBJ2-2,TRBV27
CASSQLGGSAVLTF,TGCGCCAGCAGCCAACTGGGTGGGAGCGCAGTCCTGACTTTC,-,-,TRBJ2-6,TRBV4-1
CSGGSGRDNEQFF,TGCAGCGGGGGCAGCGGGAGGGACAATGAGCAGTTCTTC,TRBD2,-,TRBJ2-1,TRBV29-1
CATTTRSETTEAFF,TGTGCCACCACCACACGGTCTGAAACCACTGAAGCTTTCTTT,-,-,TRBJ1-1,TRBV15
CASSPRGDEQFF,TGTGCCAGCAGCCCACGAGGCGATGAGCAGTTCTTC,-,-,TRBJ2-1,TRBV11-3
CAWNHVRVETQYF,TGTGCCTGGAACCACGTGAGGGTCGAGACCCAGTACTTC,-,-,TRBJ2-5,TRBV30
CASSSSGSSYNEQFF,TGTGCCAGCAGTAGTAGCGGGAGCTCCTACAATGAGCAGTTCTTC,TRBD2,-,TRBJ2-1,TRBV6-1
CASSSLGGGEQYF,TGTGCCAGCAGTTCCCTGGGCGGAGGCGAGCAGTACTTC,-,-,TRBJ2-7,TRBV27
CSVDFALGLYNEQFF,TGCAGCGTTGATTTTGCTCTGGGACTATACAATGAGCAGTTCTTC,TRBD2,few,TRBJ2-1,TRBV29-1
CASSLLAGASPDTQYF,TGTGCCAGCAGCTTACTAGCGGGAGCCAGTCCAGATACGCAGTATTTT,TRBD2,-,TRBJ2-3,TRBV7-8
CASSQATRTNNYEQYF,TGCGCCAGCAGCCAAGCCACCCGGACCAATAACTACGAGCAGTACTTC,-,-,TRBJ2-7,TRBV4-1
CASSLEWTSGRTMGPEQYF,TGTGCCAGCAGCTTGGAGTGGACTAGCGGGAGGACAATGGGACCCGAGCAGTACTTC,TRBD2,-,TRBJ2-7,TRBV5-6
CASSLYTGGKSGANVLTF,TGTGCCAGCAGTTTATATACAGGGGGCAAGTCTGGGGCCAACGTCCTGACTTTC,TRBD1,-,TRBJ2-6,TRBV27
CSVVGNTIYF,TGCAGCGTTGTCGGAAACACCATATATTTT,-,-,TRBJ1-3,TRBV29-1
CASSLARGSPGYTF,TGTGCCAGCAGCTTGGCCCGGGGTAGCCCTGGCTACACCTTC,-,once,TRBJ1-2,TRBV5-4
CSVVAGGTGELFF,TGCAGCGTTGTGGCGGGGGGCACCGGGGAGCTGTTTTTT,TRBD2,-,TRBJ2-2,TRBV29-1
CASSPRPRNTEAFF,TGCGCCAGCAGCCCTCGCCCCAGGAACACTGAAGCTTTCTTT,-,few,TRBJ1-1,TRBV4-1
CSLGVAYNEQFF,TGCAGCCTTGGGGTGGCCTACAATGAGCAGTTCTTC,-,-,TRBJ2-1,TRBV29-1
CASSRGENEQFF,TGTGCCAGCTCCAGGGGGGAAAATGAGCAGTTCTTC,-,few,TRBJ2-1,TRBV9
CASSISGTSGSVEQFF,TGTGCCAGTAGTATATCCGGGACTAGCGGGAGTGTGGAGCAGTTCTTC,TRBD2,-,TRBJ2-1,TRBV19
CASSTSGVYNEQFF,TGTGCCAGCAGCACTAGCGGGGTATACAATGAGCAGTTCTTC,TRBD2,few,TRBJ2-1,TRBV27
CASRLSFGSASREQYF,TGTGCCAGCAGGTTGTCTTTCGGTAGCGCGTCTAGGGAGCAGTACTTC,-,few,TRBJ2-7,TRBV11-2